The 2 T cell receptor beta chains reported below all come from one sample, sequenced in a study of CD8+ T cells in alopecia areata (dated by TCRdb to 2016 to 2019). Libraries were constructed by the immunoSEQ multiplex PCR assay. For TCR sequencing, RNA was extracted from every sample and reverse transcribed into cDNA to serve as template. TCRdb's version of the immuneACCESS table is confined to in-frame rearrangements and falls short of the full clone set. An unresolved V gene accounts for under half of the shortfall where checked; the remainder is of unknown origin. The sample contains tens of thousands of clones, 66% of them found a single time. Jointly, the top ten make up 23% of the sample. The time point label, read with the paper, signifies: around 24 weeks on oral tofacitinib. The treatment or condition label for this specimen denotes: oral pan-JAK inhibitor, 5-10 mg twice daily. The source material was CD8+ T cells sorted from blood, sampled at week 24, from a patient treated with tofacitinib. The source of these receptors is a human donor with alopecia areata.

This clone turned up a few times. The V and J genes are TRBV29-1 and TRBJ2-7; the match to TRBD1 covers 8 bases. The CDR3 is made up of 13 amino acids. With 5 bases clipped from V and 0 bases from J, the junction kept 3 bases outside the gene matches. Germline CDR1 is SQVTM and CDR2 is ANQGSEA. The CDR3 is CSVMTGDSYEQYF. CDR3 nucleotide sequence: TGCAGCGTTATGACAGGGGACTCCTACGAGCAGTACTTC.

The chain combines TRBV5-6 with TRBJ2-5; D perhaps matches TRBD1 (6 bases). V was trimmed by 1 base and J by 7 bases, leaving 8 bases between them. Germline V gives CDR1 SGHDT, CDR2 YYEEEE. The CDR3 is made up of 12 amino acids. This chain's CDR3 is CASSLTDRTQYF. Written as DNA, the CDR3 is TGTGCCAGCAGCTTGACGGACAGGACCCAGTACTTC.